A single sample is the source of the 21 T cell receptor beta chains below, sequenced in a study of blood T cell repertoires in COVID-19. Only in-frame clones appear in the TCRdb table, and some are missing; sequencing was by immunoSEQ multiplex PCR. The profile shows 200,000 to 250,000 clones, just under 85% of them singletons. Sequencing used peripheral blood. The receptor source for this set is a man aged 50 to 60 with acute or convalescent COVID-19.

This clone was recorded a few times. The J gene is TRBJ2-5, the V gene TRBV10-1; possibly TRBD2 for D (5 bases). Deletions cut 2 bases from V and 2 bases from J, with 6 bases between. Germline V lookup: CDR1 WNHNN, CDR2 SYGVQD (reference sequence). This CDR3 has 13 amino acids. CDR3 sequence: CASSEEGQETQYF. CDR3 DNA sequence: TGCGCCAGCAGTGAGGAGGGACAAGAGACCCAGTACTTC.

The V call is TRBV9, the J call TRBJ2-3; no definite D call. CDR1 SGDLS and CDR2 YYNGEE come from the germline V gene. The CDR3 is 14 residues long. V dropped 3 bases and J dropped 1 base, with 9 bases sitting between them. The CDR3 loop reads CASSGAYRTDTQYF. The CDR3 nucleotides are TGTGCCAGCAGCGGAGCCTACCGCACAGATACGCAGTATTTT.

The V and J genes are TRBV7-9 and TRBJ2-1; D is perhaps TRBD1 (6 bases). Germline loops: CDR1 SEHNR, CDR2 FQNEAQ (reference sequence). The germline V and J ends were trimmed by 5 bases and 1 base, with 12 bases remaining between them. The CDR3 extends over 15 amino acids. The CDR3 is CASSRAGDSYNEQFF. CDR3 in DNA: TGTGCCAGCAGCCGTGCAGGGGATTCCTACAATGAGCAGTTCTTC.

This sequence joins TRBV6-5 and TRBJ1-6; 12 nucleotides match TRBD1. CDR1 is MNHEY and CDR2 is SVGAGI in the germline V gene. This CDR3 comprises 15 residues. Losses at the gene ends were 7 bases for V and 14 bases for J; bases not matched to a gene: 12. In nucleotides, the CDR3 is TGTGCCAGCATTAGGGGACAGGGGGCTTCCGACACCCTCCACTTT. Translation: CASIRGQGASDTLHF.

The V gene is TRBV6-5, the J gene TRBJ1-5; unclear D gene. Trimming shortened V by 2 bases and J by 9 bases, and 11 bases separated the two germline ends. The CDR3 spans 13 residues. The germline V gene has CDR1 MNHEY and CDR2 SVGAGI. CDR3 nucleotides: TGTGCCAGCAGTTACGCAAAAATAGCGCCCCAGCATTTT. Translated: CASSYAKIAPQHF.

This clone came up many times. The sample has other DNA sequences that encode this CDR3 too. The V and J genes are TRBV19 and TRBJ1-1; the D is unclear. CDR3 size: 13 residues. Per germline, CDR1 LNHDA and CDR2 SQIVND (reference sequence). The ends were cut back, 2 bases at V and 1 base at J, with 5 bases in the middle. The DNA for the CDR3 is TGTGCCAGTAGTATATCGAGGAACACTGAAGCTTTCTTT. It translates to CASSISRNTEAFF.

The chain carries TRBV10-3 and TRBJ2-1; 14 bases fit TRBD2. CDR1 is ENHRY, CDR2 SYGVKD, per germline. Losses at the gene ends were 10 bases for V and 6 bases for J; bases not matched to a gene: 5. The CDR3 runs to 14 residues. In DNA, the CDR3 is TGTGCCACCGGGACTAGCGGGAGCGCCAATGAGCAGTTCTTC. This translates into CATGTSGSANEQFF.

The genes are TRBV29-1 and TRBJ1-1; 9 nucleotides align to TRBD1. The germline gives CDR1 SQVTM, CDR2 ANQGSEA. With 5 bases clipped from V and 1 base from J, the junction kept 2 bases outside the gene matches. This CDR3 region has 13 residues. Written as DNA, the CDR3 is TGCAGCGTTATGGGACAGGGGAACACTGAAGCTTTCTTT. Protein sequence: CSVMGQGNTEAFF.

This clone has just a few counts. V usage is TRBV28 and J usage is TRBJ1-4; possible D gene TRBD1, 5 bases. Germline lookup yields CDR1 MDHEN and CDR2 SYDVKM. Trimming removed 3 bases at V and 8 bases at J, with 13 bases between. This CDR3 is built from 14 residues. The CDR3 DNA reads TGTGCCAGCAGTTTGTCGCCAGGGCACGAAAAACTGTTTTTT. Its protein is CASSLSPGHEKLFF.

The J gene is TRBJ2-7, the V gene TRBV2; 9 bases map to TRBD1. V lost 8 bases, J lost 5 bases, and 10 bases stayed unmatched. This CDR3 contains 14 residues. Germline V lookup: CDR1 SNHLY, CDR2 FYNNEI. The CDR3 loop is CASVTGTGINEQYF. The CDR3 region has the DNA TGTGCCAGCGTTACCGGGACAGGGATAAACGAGCAGTACTTC.

The chain combines TRBV30 with TRBJ1-2, with a possible D match to TRBD1 (5 bases). The V gene lost 5 bases and the J gene lost 7 bases, with 14 bases spanning the gap. Per the germline V gene, CDR1 is GTSNPN and CDR2 is SVGIG (reference sequence). This CDR3 is 12 amino acids long. CDR3 DNA: TGTGCCTGGCATACGAACCAGGGTGGCTACACCTTC. This sequence encodes CAWHTNQGGYTF. Filled out from reference TRBV30 and TRBJ1-2, the complete variable domain reads SQTIHQWPATLVQPVGSPLSLECTVEGTSNPNLYWYRQAAGRGLQLLFYSVGIGQISSEVPQNLSASRPQDRQFILSSKKLLLSDSGFYLCAWHTNQGGYTFGSGTRLTVV.

The rearrangement links TRBV2 to TRBJ2-1, with 7 nucleotides matching TRBD1. This CDR3 is built from 15 residues. CDR1 and CDR2 (germline): SNHLY, FYNNEI. The V and J ends lost 7 bases and 0 bases, in that order; junction bases with no gene match: 6. CDR3 in DNA: TGTGCCAGCACCTCGGGACAGTCCTCCTACAATGAGCAGTTCTTC. It yields the protein CASTSGQSSYNEQFF.

The chain carries TRBV5-8 and TRBJ2-3; 14 positions match TRBD2. The junction had 6 bases not matched to a gene; V was cut back by 4 bases and J by 5 bases. The CDR3 is 16 residues long. CDR1 and CDR2 from the germline V gene are SGHTS and YDEGEE. The CDR3 bases are TGTGCCAGCAGCCGCACCGGGACTAGCGGGGGAGATACGCAGTATTTT. This translates into CASSRTGTSGGDTQYF.

Turning to this clone: The junction differs from germline at one of its ends, possibly a read error. The genes are TRBV7-7 and TRBJ2-5; 9 bases align to TRBD2. Germline CDR1 and CDR2: SSHAT and FNYEAQ (reference sequence). This CDR3 contains 16 residues. The CDR3 here is CASSLGAGGPQETQYF. The CDR3 DNA sequence: TGTGCTAGCAGCTTAGGGGCGGGAGGGCCGCAAGAGACCCAGTACTTC.

With respect to this clone: Since a much larger clone is just one base distant, this may be a read error. CDR3 nucleotide sequence: TGTGCCAGCAGTCGGGACAGAAATTCACCCCTCCACTTT. Encoded protein: CASSRDRNSPLHF. V usage is TRBV12-3 or TRBV12-4 and J usage is TRBJ1-6; 7 bases line up with TRBD1. CDR3 length: 13 residues. V lost 5 bases and J lost 7; bases outside the gene matches: 2.

V gene TRBV18 combines with J gene TRBJ1-1; D might be TRBD1 (5 bases). Germline lookup yields CDR1 KGHSH and CDR2 LQKENI. Trimming stripped 3 bases from V and 1 base from J, with 15 bases between. CDR3 length: 16 amino acids. CDR3 sequence: CASSPADIGGNTEAFF. CDR3 DNA sequence: TGTGCCAGCTCACCCGCCGACATCGGGGGGAACACTGAAGCTTTCTTT.

The V gene is TRBV20-1, the J gene TRBJ2-7; 8 bases align to TRBD2. Germline CDR1 and CDR2: DFQATT and SNEGSKA (reference sequence). The trim removed 3 bases at V and 8 bases at J, leaving 9 bases unmatched. The CDR3 consists of 13 residues. CDR3 bases: TGCAGTGCTAGTGAACCGGGACTAGGGCAGCAGTACTTC. This codes for CSASEPGLGQQYF.

The rearrangement uses TRBV20-1 and TRBJ2-1; TRBD2 agrees at 7 bases. This CDR3 has 16 residues. The germline V gene has CDR1 DFQATT and CDR2 SNEGSKA (reference sequence). V was clipped by 3 bases and J by 0 bases; unmatched bases: 8. The CDR3 loop reads CSASASGGSSYNEQFF. The CDR3 region has the DNA TGCAGTGCTAGTGCATCCGGGGGGAGCTCCTACAATGAGCAGTTCTTC.

This clone has just a few counts. This chain connects TRBV4-1 to TRBJ1-1; 7 bases map to TRBD1. The germline V gene has CDR1 MGHRA and CDR2 YSYEKL. This CDR3 spans 14 amino acids. Germline trimming cut 4 bases from V and 2 bases from J; bases unmatched to any gene: 4. The CDR3 sequence is CASSRGTANTEAFF. The CDR3 region has the DNA TGCGCCAGCAGCCGAGGGACAGCTAACACTGAAGCTTTCTTT.

This sequence joins TRBV13 and TRBJ2-1; 9 positions agree with TRBD1. The CDR3 totals 16 residues. Per germline, CDR1 PRHDT and CDR2 FYEKMQ (reference sequence). The trim removed 4 bases at V and 4 bases at J, leaving 8 bases unmatched. The CDR3 is CASSSRTGTGYNEQFF. CDR3 coding DNA: TGTGCCAGCAGCTCTAGGACGGGGACAGGGTACAATGAGCAGTTCTTC.

In DNA form, the CDR3 reads TGTGCCAGCAGCTTTGTTACTTATGGCTACACCTTC. Residues: CASSFVTYGYTF. The V gene is TRBV9, the J gene TRBJ1-2, with D hard to call. Deletions cut 4 bases from V and 5 bases from J, with 9 bases between. Germline CDR1 and CDR2: SGDLS and YYNGEE. CDR3 size: 12 residues.